This TCR beta chain was obtained from a study of Graves' ophthalmopathy and Graves' hyperthyroidism. The authors amplified TCR beta CDR3 regions from RNA transcripts. Second-round multiplex PCR followed a first-round RT-PCR using HTBI primers. MiXCR, run by TCRdb on the multiplex PCR reads, gives a single entry per CDR3 protein. The sample holds about 1.1 million distinct CDR3 sequences, about two fifths seen once. Germline V gives CDR1 SGDLS, CDR2 YYNGEE. Trimming removed 4 bases at V and 2 bases at J, with 13 bases between. This CDR3 region has 15 residues. The sequence derives from an adult man with Graves' hyperthyroidism. Sequencing used peripheral blood or thyroid tissue (not recorded which). This chain joins TRBV9 and TRBJ1-3; D remains unclear. CDR3 region: CASSPDGLAGNTIYF. In nucleotides, the CDR3 is TGTGCCAGCAGCCCCGACGGACTAGCTGGAAACACCATATATTTT.